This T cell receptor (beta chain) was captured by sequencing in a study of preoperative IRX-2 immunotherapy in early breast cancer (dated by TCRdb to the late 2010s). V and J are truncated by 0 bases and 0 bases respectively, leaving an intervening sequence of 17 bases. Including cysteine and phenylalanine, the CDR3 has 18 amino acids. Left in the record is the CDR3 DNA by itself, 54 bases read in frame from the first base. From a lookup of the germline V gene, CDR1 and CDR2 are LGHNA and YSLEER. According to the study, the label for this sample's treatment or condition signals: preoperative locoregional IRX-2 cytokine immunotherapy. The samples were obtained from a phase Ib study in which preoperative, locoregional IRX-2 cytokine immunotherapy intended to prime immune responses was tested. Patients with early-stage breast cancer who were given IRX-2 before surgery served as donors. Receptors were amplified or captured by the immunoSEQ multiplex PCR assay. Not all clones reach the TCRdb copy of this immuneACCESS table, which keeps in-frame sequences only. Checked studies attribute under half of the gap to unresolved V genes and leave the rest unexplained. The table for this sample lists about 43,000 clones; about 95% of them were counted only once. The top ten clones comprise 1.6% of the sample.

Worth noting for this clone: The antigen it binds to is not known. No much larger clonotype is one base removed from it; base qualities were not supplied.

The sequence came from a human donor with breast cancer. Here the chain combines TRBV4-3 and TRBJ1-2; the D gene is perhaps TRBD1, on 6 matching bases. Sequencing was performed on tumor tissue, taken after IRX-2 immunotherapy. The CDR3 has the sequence CASSQDVGGARANYGYTF. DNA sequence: TGCGCCAGCAGCCAAGATGTGGGGGGGGCTAGAGCTAACTATGGCTACACCTTC.